This entry lists 18 T cell receptor beta chains sequenced from one sample in a study of T cell responses to AZD1222 COVID-19 vaccine. Clones were sequenced by immunoSEQ multiplex PCR, and TCRdb holds only the in-frame ones, with some missing. The sample has 15,000 to 18,000 clones; approximately 90% are singletons. The material was peripheral blood, obtained 28 days after the second AZD1222 dose. Receptor source: an adult who received the AZD1222 COVID-19 vaccine.

The DNA of the CDR3 is TGTGCCAGCAGCTTATCAGGCGACAGGGACACTGAAGCTTTCTTT. Translating gives CASSLSGDRDTEAFF. The rearrangement uses TRBV7-2 and TRBJ1-1; 7 bases map to TRBD1. Germline V lookup: CDR1 SGHTA, CDR2 FQGNSA. J was trimmed by 3 bases and V by 2 bases; bases with no gene match: 6. The CDR3 runs 15 residues.

The chain links TRBV27 to TRBJ2-3; the match to TRBD2 covers 8 bases. CDR1 is MNHEY, CDR2 SMNVEV, per germline (reference sequence). Germline trimming cut 3 bases from V and 5 bases from J; bases unmatched to any gene: 13. This CDR3 has 17 amino acids. CDR3 nucleotide sequence: TGTGCCAGCAGTTTCCCCGGGGAAGCGGGGGAAGAAGATACGCAGTATTTT. Amino acid sequence: CASSFPGEAGEEDTQYF.

The rearrangement links TRBV12-3 or TRBV12-4 to TRBJ2-7, with 7 bases lining up with TRBD1. Trimming removed 7 bases from V and 3 bases from J; junction bases left unmatched: 6. The CDR3 spans 13 residues. CDR3 sequence reads: CASKRAGGYEQYF. In nucleotides, the CDR3 is TGTGCCAGCAAACGGGCAGGGGGCTACGAGCAGTACTTC.

The chain couples TRBV5-4 to TRBJ2-1; unclear D gene. V was clipped by 0 bases and J by 4 bases, with 5 bases between them. CDR1 is SGHNT and CDR2 is YYREEE in the germline V gene (reference sequence). This CDR3 has 13 residues. The CDR3 DNA follows: TGTGCCAGCAGCTTGGACGTATACAATGAGCAGTTCTTC. This gives the protein CASSLDVYNEQFF.

The chain carries TRBV28 and TRBJ1-6; no reliable D call. The germline V gene encodes CDR1 MDHEN and CDR2 SYDVKM. The CDR3 length is 15 residues. Between the trimmed V and J ends, which lost 2 bases and 2 bases, there was a span of 7 bases. CDR3 DNA sequence: TGTGCCAGCAGTTTAGTGGCACCCTATAATTCACCCCTCCACTTT. This sequence encodes CASSLVAPYNSPLHF.

V and J are TRBV5-4 and TRBJ2-2, with 11 bases identical to TRBD2. V was pared by 0 bases and J by 6 bases, with 4 bases of the junction left unmatched. The CDR3 sequence is 16 residues long. Germline V CDR1 and CDR2: SGHNT, YYREEE (reference sequence). For the CDR3, the DNA is TGTGCCAGCAGCTTGGTAGCGGGGGGGCTCCCCGGGGAGCTGTTTTTT. As protein: CASSLVAGGLPGELFF.

The V call is TRBV19, the J call TRBJ2-2; D might be TRBD1 (6 bases). Trimming stripped 7 bases from V and 5 bases from J, with 20 bases between. Germline assignment: CDR1 LNHDA and CDR2 SQIVND (reference sequence). The CDR3 sequence is 16 residues long. CDR3 region: CASTKGWDGTTGELFF. The CDR3 DNA sequence: TGTGCCAGTACGAAGGGTTGGGATGGGACAACCGGGGAGCTGTTTTTT. Filled out from reference TRBV19 and TRBJ2-2, the complete variable domain reads DGGITQSPKYLFRKEGQNVTLSCEQNLNHDAMYWYRQDPGQGLRLIYYSQIVNDFQKGDIAEGYSVSREKKESFPLTVTSAQKNPTAFYLCASTKGWDGTTGELFFGEGSRLTVL.

V and J are TRBV28 and TRBJ2-6, with a weak D call TRBD1 (5 bases). Germline V gene lookup returns CDR1 MDHEN and CDR2 SYDVKM. V was shortened by 2 bases and J by 6 bases, with 14 bases between the two germline ends. This CDR3 is built from 16 residues. In nucleotides, the CDR3 is TGTGCCAGCAGTTTAGGGCAGGGTGGTCTGGCCAACGTCCTGACTTTC. Encoded protein: CASSLGQGGLANVLTF.

This chain connects TRBV4-3 to TRBJ1-2, with D perhaps matching TRBD1 (6 bases). The CDR3 spans 13 residues. Germline assignment: CDR1 LGHNA and CDR2 YSLEER. The V and J ends lost 5 bases and 7 bases respectively, with 14 bases between them. Here the CDR3 reads CASSNRVSFGYTF. In nucleotides, the CDR3 is TGCGCCAGCAGCAACAGGGTTTCTTTTGGCTACACCTTC.

This rearrangement joins TRBV9 to TRBJ1-3; TRBD1 might be the D (5 bases). The CDR3 extends over 15 amino acids. Trimming stripped 5 bases from V and 2 bases from J, with 14 bases between. The germline V gene encodes CDR1 SGDLS and CDR2 YYNGEE. The CDR3 is CASSASTRAGNTIYF. For the CDR3, the DNA is TGTGCCAGCAGTGCATCGACCAGGGCTGGAAACACCATATATTTT. The whole variable domain, remainder taken from reference TRBV9 and TRBJ1-3, is DSGVTQTPKHLITATGQRVTLRCSPRSGDLSVYWYQQSLDQGLQFLIQYYNGEERAKGNILERFSAQQFPDLHSELNLSSLELGDSALYFCASSASTRAGNTIYFGEGSWLTVV.

V is TRBV18 and J is TRBJ1-1, with D unclear. CDR1 is KGHSH and CDR2 is LQKENI in the germline V gene. V lost 3 bases, J lost 1 base, and 9 bases lay in between. The CDR3 runs to 14 residues. This CDR3 reads CASSPVTKNTEAFF. The CDR3 DNA follows: TGTGCCAGCTCACCGGTTACAAAGAACACTGAAGCTTTCTTT.

DNA for the CDR3: TGTGCCAGCAGCGCTCCAGGCCTGAGCTCTGGAAACACCATATATTTT. It specifies CASSAPGLSSGNTIYF. V is TRBV14 and J is TRBJ1-3, with D uncertain. The CDR3 consists of 16 residues. V was pared by 5 bases and J by 0 bases, with 14 bases between. Germline V CDR1 and CDR2: SGHDN, FVKESK.

The chain uses TRBV5-3 and TRBJ2-5; TRBD2 agrees at 8 bases. TRBV5-3 is treated as an ORF (open reading frame) with a function not yet certain. V dropped 3 bases and J dropped 3; count of bases not matched to a gene: 7. The CDR3 has 15 amino acids. In DNA form, the CDR3 reads TGTGCCAGAAGCTCCGGAGGTAGCGGGGAAGAGACCCAGTACTTC. Protein sequence: CARSSGGSGEETQYF.

In this sample, this clone turned up once. The J gene is TRBJ1-1, the V gene TRBV11-3; D gene uncertain. Deletions cut 6 bases from V and 5 bases from J, with 13 bases between. Germline lookup yields CDR1 SGHNT and CDR2 YENEEA. The CDR3 sequence is 13 residues long. CDR3 bases: TGTGCCAGCAGTGTGACCTCAGTAACTGAAGCTTTCTTT. Residues: CASSVTSVTEAFF.

The J gene is TRBJ1-2, the V gene TRBV28; D call uncertain. This CDR3 spans 16 amino acids. Trimming stripped 5 bases from V and 2 bases from J, with 18 bases between. The germline V gene encodes CDR1 MDHEN and CDR2 SYDVKM. CDR3 amino acids: CASSAADVRGNYGYTF. In nucleotides, the CDR3 is TGTGCCAGCAGTGCCGCCGATGTGCGGGGAAACTATGGCTACACCTTC.

The chain links TRBV6-5 to TRBJ1-4; a possible D gene is TRBD1 (6 bases). CDR3 length: 13 amino acids. The germline gives CDR1 MNHEY, CDR2 SVGAGI. Deletions cut 5 bases from V and 4 bases from J, with 8 bases between. DNA for the CDR3: TGTGCCAGCAGTCGGACAGTTAATGAAAAACTGTTTTTT. Its protein product is CASSRTVNEKLFF.

This sequence joins TRBV7-2 and TRBJ1-4; D is possibly TRBD1 (5 bases). V dropped 5 bases and J dropped 7 bases, with 29 bases sitting between them. The CDR3 is 19 amino acids. Germline CDR1 and CDR2: SGHTA and FQGNSA. CDR3 loop: CASSPGTGRALESGEKLFF. CDR3 in DNA: TGTGCCAGCAGCCCGGGTACGGGCAGGGCTTTAGAATCGGGTGAAAAACTGTTTTTT. Full variable domain (outside the CDR3, taken from reference TRBV7-2 and TRBJ1-4): GAGVSQSPSNKVTEKGKDVELRCDPISGHTALYWYRQSLGQGLEFLIYFQGNSAPDKSGLPSDRFSAERTGGSVSTLTIQRTQQEDSAVYLCASSPGTGRALESGEKLFFGSGTQLSVL.

The V gene is TRBV6-1, the J gene TRBJ1-5; 8 bases match TRBD1. After removal of 1 base from V and 1 base from J, the junction contained 0 bases not matched to a gene. CDR1 MNHNS and CDR2 SASEGT come from the germline V gene. The CDR3 spans 15 residues. The CDR3 protein is CASSEGTGSNQPQHF. Written as DNA, the CDR3 is TGTGCCAGCAGTGAAGGGACAGGGAGCAATCAGCCCCAGCATTTT.